The clone carrying this T cell receptor (beta chain) came up a few times. Its antigen is unknown. A second 7 to 11 cycle PCR used barcoded and J-beta primers. TCRdb independently ran MiXCR on the 5' RACE reads; one entry per CDR3 protein. Of about 1.4 million distinct CDR3 sequences in the sample, approximately 59% were seen once. The sample comes from a study of blood T cells in healthy people across ages. General study findings and limits: A strong correlation was seen between TCR beta diversity and naive T cell percentage. Long-lived and aged donors differed, with more naive CD4+ cells and higher diversity in the long-lived.

This CDR3 is built from 15 residues. The V end was cut by 3 bases, the J end by 3 bases, with 15 bases between. Germline CDR1 reads MGHRA; CDR2 reads YSYEKL. The source is a man in his late teens or twenties in good health. What was sequenced was blood. The chain carries TRBV4-1 and TRBJ2-7; D might be TRBD1 (6 bases). The CDR3 DNA reads TGCGCCAGCAGCCAGTCCGGACAGATTTTCTACGAGCAGTACTTC. It specifies CASSQSGQIFYEQYF.